These T cell receptor beta chains were read from a single sample in a study of T cell responses to AZD1222 COVID-19 vaccine. Profiling relied on immunoSEQ multiplex PCR, and the TCRdb table lists in-frame clones only, not all of them. The profile covers under 95,000 clones, with 89% appearing a single time and about 2.2% taken by the ten largest. Sequencing used peripheral blood, obtained on day 0 of AZD1222 vaccination. These TCRs come from an adult in good health. The CDR3 runs from the conserved cysteine through the conserved F or W. D genes are given only for firm matches. Only some rows state a clone size, as once, few, many or a class for expanded clones.

d_call	clone_size	v_call	j_call	cdr3_nt	cdr3_aa
-	-	TRBV28	TRBJ2-7	TGTGCCAGCAGCTCCTTCTACGAGCAGTACTTC	CASSSFYEQYF
-	-	TRBV19	TRBJ1-2	TGTGCCAGTAGTATGGGGGGGGTCTATGGCTACACCTTC	CASSMGGVYGYTF
-	-	TRBV6-5	TRBJ1-5	TGTGCCAGCAGGGGCAGTCTGAATCAGCCCCAGCATTTT	CASRGSLNQPQHF
TRBD1	-	TRBV7-2	TRBJ2-1	TGTGCCAGCAGCACCCGGGTGAGGGGGACAGGGAATGAGCAGTTCTTC	CASSTRVRGTGNEQFF
-	-	TRBV6-5	TRBJ1-2	TGTGCCAGCAGTTATGCACGGGGTTATGGCTACACCTTC	CASSYARGYGYTF
TRBD2	-	TRBV14	TRBJ2-1	TGTGCCAGCAGCCTTTGGACTAGCGGAAACAATGAGCAGTTCTTC	CASSLWTSGNNEQFF
-	-	TRBV6-1	TRBJ2-7	TGTGCCAGCAGTGAAAGGGGACTGCTTATAGGGTACGAGCAGTACTTC	CASSERGLLIGYEQYF
-	-	TRBV6-1	TRBJ1-5	TGTGCCAGCAGTGAATTTCACCTAAGCAATCAGCCCCAGCATTTT	CASSEFHLSNQPQHF
TRBD1	-	TRBV27	TRBJ1-2	TGTGCCAGCACCGGCGACAGGGGGCACGGCTACACCTTC	CASTGDRGHGYTF
TRBD2	few	TRBV19	TRBJ2-3	TGTGCCAGTATGGGCGGGGGGGCCGAAGATACGCAGTATTTT	CASMGGGAEDTQYF
-	once	TRBV28	TRBJ1-3	TGTGCCAGCAGTCCCCCGGGGGCCTACTCTGGAAACACCATATATTTT	CASSPPGAYSGNTIYF
-	-	TRBV5-4	TRBJ2-2	TGTGCCAGCAGGCAGGGGCGGGGGACGAACACCGGGGAGCTGTTTTTT	CASRQGRGTNTGELFF
TRBD2	-	TRBV7-6	TRBJ2-1	TGTGCCAGCAGCTTCCCCTGGACTAGCGGGAAGACTGAGCAGTTCTTC	CASSFPWTSGKTEQFF
-	-	TRBV6-4	TRBJ2-2	TGTGCCAGCAGCCAGGGACCCACCGGGGAGCTGTTTTTT	CASSQGPTGELFF
-	once	TRBV6-5	TRBJ1-6	TGTGCCAGCAGTAAAACAGAAAATTCACCCCTCCACTTT	CASSKTENSPLHF
-	once	TRBV5-1	TRBJ1-6	TGCGCCAGCAGCTTGGTGAATCAGGGGATGAATTCACCCCTCCACTTT	CASSLVNQGMNSPLHF
-	-	TRBV2	TRBJ1-4	TGTGCCAGCAGTGAACAGGGACCCAATGAAAAACTGTTTTTT	CASSEQGPNEKLFF
-	once	TRBV10-3	TRBJ2-7	TGTGCCATCAGTGAGTCGATTCCAGGATTGAGGACCCCGCCGTACTTC	CAISESIPGLRTPPYF
-	-	TRBV2	TRBJ1-1	TGTGCCAGCAGTGTGATGGGGGCGGACACTGAAGCTTTCTTT	CASSVMGADTEAFF
-	-	TRBV10-1	TRBJ1-2	TGCGCCAGCAGTGATGGGACCCCGGGAGGCTACACCTTC	CASSDGTPGGYTF
-	-	TRBV5-1	TRBJ1-2	TGCGCCAGCAGCCCAGGGCAGGGGACTGGGGACACCTTC	CASSPGQGTGDTF
TRBD2	-	TRBV18	TRBJ2-7	TGTGCCAGCTCACCGACTAGCGGGACTACCTACGAGCAGTACTTC	CASSPTSGTTYEQYF
-	-	TRBV4-1	TRBJ2-5	TGCGCCAGCAGCCCAGGATTGAGGGCAGACCAAGAGACCCAGTACTTC	CASSPGLRADQETQYF
TRBD1	-	TRBV4-2	TRBJ1-3	TGTGCCAGCAGCCAGCTACAGGGGCTCACTGGAAACACCATATATTTT	CASSQLQGLTGNTIYF
-	-	TRBV12-3/TRBV12-4	TRBJ2-7	TGTGCCAGCAGTTTCACTAGCTACGAGCAGTACTTC	CASSFTSYEQYF
TRBD1	once	TRBV11-2	TRBJ2-7	TGTGCCAGCAGCTTAGCGGAGCAGGGGGCCTACGAGCAGTACTTC	CASSLAEQGAYEQYF
-	-	TRBV23-1	TRBJ2-1	TGCGCCAAGGGGGGGGAGCAGTTCTTC	CAKGGEQFF
-	-	TRBV30	TRBJ1-4	TGTGCCTACCTGACGGTCTATACAACTAATGAAAAACTGTTTTTT	CAYLTVYTTNEKLFF
-	-	TRBV11-1	TRBJ2-4	TGTGCCAGCAGCCAATCGCGGAGAGGGGTGGGAAACATTCAGTACTTC	CASSQSRRGVGNIQYF
TRBD2	-	TRBV5-7	TRBJ2-7	TGTGCCAGCAGCAACCGGACTAGCGGGTACTACGAGCAGTACTTC	CASSNRTSGYYEQYF
-	-	TRBV4-2	TRBJ1-3	TGTGCCAGCAGGGACAGTATCTCTGGAAACACCATATATTTT	CASRDSISGNTIYF
-	-	TRBV30	TRBJ2-7	TGTGCCTGGAGTGTACAGGGCGGAGAGCAGTACTTC	CAWSVQGGEQYF
-	-	TRBV14	TRBJ1-1	TGTGCCAGCAGCCAAGTAGCAGGGGCGAACACTGAAGCTTTCTTT	CASSQVAGANTEAFF
TRBD2	-	TRBV5-1	TRBJ2-5	TGCGCCAGCAGCTTGGAGCGGGGGGGCCAAGAGACCCAGTACTTC	CASSLERGGQETQYF
-	-	TRBV29-1	TRBJ1-1	TGCAGCGCCGGGGGCAGGGGAACTGAAGCTTTCTTT	CSAGGRGTEAFF
-	-	TRBV5-8	TRBJ2-4	TGTGCCAGCAGCTTGCGAACGGGGGCCAAAAACATTCAGTACTTC	CASSLRTGAKNIQYF
-	-	TRBV11-2	TRBJ1-1	TGTGCCAGCAGCTTATTTAACTCCAAGAACACTGAAGCTTTCTTT	CASSLFNSKNTEAFF
-	-	TRBV2	TRBJ2-1	TGTGCCAGCAGTGAAGCGTCCGTCTACAATGAGCAGTTCTTC	CASSEASVYNEQFF
-	-	TRBV6-5	TRBJ2-7	TGTGCCAGCAGTACGGGATTTGAATACGAGCAGTACTTC	CASSTGFEYEQYF
-	few	TRBV11-2	TRBJ1-3	TGTGCCAGCAGCTTAGAGCAGAGGTTCTCTGGAAACACCATATATTTT	CASSLEQRFSGNTIYF
-	once	TRBV5-1	TRBJ2-5	TGCGCCAGCAGTGTACAGGCGATACAAGAGACCCAGTACTTC	CASSVQAIQETQYF
-	few	TRBV3-1/TRBV3-2	TRBJ2-7	TGTGCCAGCAGCTACACGGCGGGCGTCTACGAGCAGTACTTC	CASSYTAGVYEQYF
-	-	TRBV24-1	TRBJ2-3	TGTGCCACCATTTCCGGGGAGGGCACAGATACGCAGTATTTT	CATISGEGTDTQYF
-	few	TRBV10-3	TRBJ1-1	TGTGCCATCAGTGAGTCGACGTTTATGAACACTGAAGCTTTCTTT	CAISESTFMNTEAFF
-	-	TRBV24-1	TRBJ2-3	TGTGCCACCCAGGGACTCAGCACAGATACGCAGTATTTT	CATQGLSTDTQYF
TRBD1	-	TRBV24-1	TRBJ2-2	TGTGCCACCAGTGACCCGGGACAGGAAACCGGGGAGCTGTTTTTT	CATSDPGQETGELFF
-	-	TRBV6-4	TRBJ1-2	TGTGCCAGCAGTGAATCCCAGTCGCAGGGCTACACCTTC	CASSESQSQGYTF
-	-	TRBV5-1	TRBJ2-2	TGCGCCAGCAGCTTGGCCAGGAACACCGGGGAGCTGTTTTTT	CASSLARNTGELFF
TRBD1	-	TRBV2	TRBJ2-1	TGTGCCAGCAGTGACAGGGGGCTTTTGGGTGAGCAGTTCTTC	CASSDRGLLGEQFF
TRBD1	once	TRBV30	TRBJ1-5	TGTGCCTGGAGCTCCGGGACAGCAAATCAGCCCCAGCATTTT	CAWSSGTANQPQHF
TRBD1	-	TRBV7-9	TRBJ1-6	TGTGCCAGCAGCTTACAAGGGGGCGGTTCACCCCTCCACTTT	CASSLQGGGSPLHF
-	-	TRBV27	TRBJ1-4	TGTGCCAGCAGTTTAGACCCCAGGGCAACTAATGAAAAACTGTTTTTT	CASSLDPRATNEKLFF
TRBD1	few	TRBV5-1	TRBJ1-2	TGCGCCAGCAGCGCCGGGACAGGGGACGGCTACACCTTC	CASSAGTGDGYTF